The present T cell receptor (beta chain) was sequenced within a study of blood T cell repertoires in COVID-19. Turning to the study itself: Sites across the United States, Italy and Spain contributed samples from acute and convalescent COVID-19. T cells, B-cell-depleted T cells, or PBMCs provided the cDNA or gDNA that served as material.

The CDR3 totals 13 residues. Between the trimmed V and J ends, which lost 7 bases and 1 base, there was a span of 10 bases. The protocol was immunoSEQ multiplex PCR, while the TCRdb copy is restricted to in-frame clones and leaves out a portion. The sample includes around 160,000 clones, around 81% of them seen just once. The chain joins TRBV12-3 or TRBV12-4 to TRBJ1-1, with unresolved D. The sequenced sample consisted of peripheral blood. This clonotype was obtained from a man in his 60s with active or convalescent COVID-19. The DNA of the CDR3 is TGTGCCAGCACCTTCGGGAGGAACACTGAAGCTTTCTTT. Protein sequence: CASTFGRNTEAFF.